This TCR beta chain was profiled in a study of blood T cell repertoires in COVID-19. Study background: Sources were T cells, B-cell-depleted T cells, or PBMCs; the material itself was cDNA or gDNA.

Original data processing: Estimation of nucleated cell counts relied on the amplification of reference gene primers. Produced via immunoSEQ multiplex PCR; TCRdb's table is partial and in-frame only. The D gene and trimming were derived from the DNA, and the V and J assignments and clone size from that table. The sample has tens of thousands of clones; 75% to 90% are singletons. Trimming shortened V by 5 bases and J by 0 bases, and 10 bases separated the two germline ends. The CDR3 length is 14 residues. Germline assignment: CDR1 MNHEY and CDR2 SVGEGT. Material for sequencing was peripheral blood. The chain carries TRBV6-2 or TRBV6-3 and TRBJ1-1; no clear D. The TCR sequence derives from a man between 60 and 70 years old with active or convalescent COVID-19. The CDR3 DNA is TGTGCCAGCAGTGCAGTGTCCATGAACACTGAAGCTTTCTTT. It yields the protein CASSAVSMNTEAFF.